These 8 T cell receptor beta chains originate from one sample sequenced in a study of blood T cell repertoires in COVID-19. Libraries were prepared by immunoSEQ multiplex PCR; TCRdb keeps only in-frame clonotypes and omits some of them. The sample has about 32,000 clones, just over 85% seen once. The sequenced sample consisted of peripheral blood. Receptors were obtained from a woman older than 75 with active or convalescent COVID-19.

The chain employs TRBV28 and TRBJ1-1, with D perhaps matching TRBD1 (6 bases). The V end lost 4 bases, the J end lost 0 bases, and 15 bases lay between the germline ends. Germline V gene lookup returns CDR1 MDHEN and CDR2 SYDVKM. This CDR3 spans 16 amino acids. CDR3 DNA: TGTGCCAGCAGTTCAACAGGGAGCGGAATGAACACTGAAGCTTTCTTT. This gives the protein CASSSTGSGMNTEAFF.

The chain couples TRBV7-6 to TRBJ2-5; D may be TRBD2 (5 bases). Trimming pared 5 bases from V and 1 base from J, leaving 8 bases between. Germline V gene sequence: CDR1 SGHVS, CDR2 FNYEAQ. This CDR3 has 13 amino acids. CDR3 sequence reads: CASSRGTQETQYF. The CDR3, as DNA: TGTGCCAGCAGCCGGGGTACCCAAGAGACCCAGTACTTC.

The chain uses TRBV12-3 or TRBV12-4 and TRBJ1-1, with D perhaps matching TRBD1 (5 bases). The CDR3 length is 13 residues. Trimming removed 7 bases from V and 1 base from J, with 10 bases in between. Here the CDR3 reads CASTPQGNTEAFF. The DNA for the CDR3 is TGTGCCAGCACCCCTCAGGGGAACACTGAAGCTTTCTTT.

Only one count was recorded for this clone. V and J are TRBV19 and TRBJ1-2, with D maybe TRBD1 (6 bases). V dropped 3 bases and J dropped 13 bases, with 18 bases sitting between them. The CDR3 totals 13 residues. The germline gives CDR1 LNHDA, CDR2 SQIVND (reference sequence). CDR3 sequence (DNA): TGTGCCAGTAGTATCGGTCCCTCAGGGGAAACCACCTTC. Translating gives CASSIGPSGETTF. Complete variable domain (other parts from reference TRBV19 and TRBJ1-2): DGGITQSPKYLFRKEGQNVTLSCEQNLNHDAMYWYRQDPGQGLRLIYYSQIVNDFQKGDIAEGYSVSREKKESFPLTVTSAQKNPTAFYLCASSIGPSGETTFGSGTRLTVV.

The chain recombines TRBV7-7 with TRBJ2-5; D may be TRBD1 (5 bases). There are 16 residues in the CDR3. Germline V gene sequence: CDR1 SSHAT, CDR2 FNYEAQ (reference sequence). Trimming removed 5 bases from V and 1 base from J, with 17 bases in between. DNA of the CDR3: TGTGCCAGCAGCCCAAGCCCTCGACAGAGCCAAGAGACCCAGTACTTC. Translation gives CASSPSPRQSQETQYF.

This sequence joins TRBV24-1 and TRBJ2-1; 13 bases agree with TRBD2. V dropped 4 bases and J dropped 12; count of bases not matched to a gene: 11. Germline CDR1 is KGHDR and CDR2 is SFDVKD. This CDR3 has 16 residues. For the CDR3, the DNA is TGTGCCACCAGTGAGGTCGGGACTAGCGGGAATCTAGGGCAGTTCTTC. Its translation: CATSEVGTSGNLGQFF.

V is TRBV10-3 and J is TRBJ1-1; D is ambiguous. The CDR3 has 12 amino acids. The V end was cut by 8 bases, the J end by 1 base, with 8 bases between. The germline V gene has CDR1 ENHRY and CDR2 SYGVKD. The CDR3 bases are TGTGCCATCGGCCGACAGAACACTGAAGCTTTCTTT. It translates to CAIGRQNTEAFF.

V and J are TRBV7-9 and TRBJ2-7, with a possible D match to TRBD2 (6 bases). This CDR3 is built from 13 residues. Germline CDR1 is SEHNR and CDR2 is FQNEAQ (reference sequence). V was pared by 5 bases and J by 7 bases, with 15 bases between. Here the CDR3 DNA reads TGTGCCAGCAGCCCGTCGGGGGAGTGGGAGCAGTACTTC. Amino acids: CASSPSGEWEQYF. Full variable domain (outside the CDR3, taken from reference TRBV7-9 and TRBJ2-7): DTGVSQNPRHKITKRGQNVTFRCDPISEHNRLYWYRQTLGQGPEFLTYFQNEAQLEKSRLLSDRFSAERPKGSFSTLEIQRTEQGDSAMYLCASSPSGEWEQYFGPGTRLTVT.